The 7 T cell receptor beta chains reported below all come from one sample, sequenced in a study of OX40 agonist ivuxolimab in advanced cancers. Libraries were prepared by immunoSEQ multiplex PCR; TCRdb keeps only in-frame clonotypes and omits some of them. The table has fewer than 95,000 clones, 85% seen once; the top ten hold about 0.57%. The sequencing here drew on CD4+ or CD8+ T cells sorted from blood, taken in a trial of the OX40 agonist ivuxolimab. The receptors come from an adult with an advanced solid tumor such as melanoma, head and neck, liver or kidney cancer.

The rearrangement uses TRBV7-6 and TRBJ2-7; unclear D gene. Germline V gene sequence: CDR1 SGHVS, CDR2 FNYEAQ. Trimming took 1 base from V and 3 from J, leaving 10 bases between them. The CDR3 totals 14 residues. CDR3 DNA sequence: TGTGCCAGCAGCTTAGACGAGGTCCGCTACGAGCAGTACTTC. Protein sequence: CASSLDEVRYEQYF. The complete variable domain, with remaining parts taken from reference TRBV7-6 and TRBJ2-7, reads GAGVSQSPRYKVTKRGQDVALRCDPISGHVSLYWYRQALGQGPEFLTYFNYEAQQDKSGLPNDRFSAERPEGSISTLTIQRTEQRDSAMYRCASSLDEVRYEQYFGPGTRLTVT.

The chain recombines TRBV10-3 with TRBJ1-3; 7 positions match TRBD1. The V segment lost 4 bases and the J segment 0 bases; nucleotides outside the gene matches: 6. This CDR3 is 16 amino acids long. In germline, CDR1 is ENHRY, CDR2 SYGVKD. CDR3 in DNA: TGTGCCATCAGTGCCCCGGGGACAGCCTCTGGAAACACCATATATTTT. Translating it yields CAISAPGTASGNTIYF.

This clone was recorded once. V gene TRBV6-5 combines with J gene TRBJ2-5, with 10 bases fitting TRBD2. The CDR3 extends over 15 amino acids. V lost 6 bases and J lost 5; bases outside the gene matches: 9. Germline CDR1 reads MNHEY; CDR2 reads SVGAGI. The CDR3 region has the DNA TGTGCCAGCAGCAGGACTAGCGGAGTCGGGGAGACCCAGTACTTC. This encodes CASSRTSGVGETQYF.

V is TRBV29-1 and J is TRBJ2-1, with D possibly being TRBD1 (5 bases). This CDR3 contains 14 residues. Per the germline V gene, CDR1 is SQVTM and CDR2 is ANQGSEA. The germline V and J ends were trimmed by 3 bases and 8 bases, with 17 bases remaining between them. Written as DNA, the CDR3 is TGCAGCGTTGAGAGACAGACCTCTGGGGATGAGCAGTTCTTC. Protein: CSVERQTSGDEQFF.

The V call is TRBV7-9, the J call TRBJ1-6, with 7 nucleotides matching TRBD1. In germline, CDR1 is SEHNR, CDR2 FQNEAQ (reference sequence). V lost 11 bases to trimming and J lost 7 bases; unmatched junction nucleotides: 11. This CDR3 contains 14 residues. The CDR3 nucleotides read TGTGCCGGAGAGACAGGGACTTGGAATTCACCCCTCCACTTT. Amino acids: CAGETGTWNSPLHF.

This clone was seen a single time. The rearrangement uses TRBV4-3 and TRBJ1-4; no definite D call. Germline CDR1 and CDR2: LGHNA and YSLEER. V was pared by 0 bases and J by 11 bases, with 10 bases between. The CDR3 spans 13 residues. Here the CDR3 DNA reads TGCGCCAGCAGCCAAGAAAATCCAGCGAAACTGTTTTTT. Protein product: CASSQENPAKLFF.

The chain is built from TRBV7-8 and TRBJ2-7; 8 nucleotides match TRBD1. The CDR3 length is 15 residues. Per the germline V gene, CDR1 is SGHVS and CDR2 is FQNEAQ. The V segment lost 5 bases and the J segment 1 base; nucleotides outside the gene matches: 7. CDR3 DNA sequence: TGTGCCAGCAGCGCGGCAGGACAGGGTTCCTACGAGCAGTACTTC. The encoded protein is CASSAAGQGSYEQYF.